A single sample is the source of the 32 T cell receptor beta chains below, sequenced in a study of shared clonotypes between healthy human individuals. This table comes from immunoSEQ multiplex PCR, and its TCRdb copy is limited to in-frame clones, with some not included. The sample has more than 2 million clones; about 95% are singletons. Naive CD8 isolation took CD45RO-negative cells positively selected for CCR7 and excluded terminally differentiated effector memory CD45RA+ cells. The sample comprised naive CD8+ T cells sorted from blood. These receptors originate from a man aged 18 to 30 in good health.

This clone was recorded only once. The sample carries other DNA sequences with the same CDR3. The V gene is TRBV27, the J gene TRBJ1-6; D remains unclear. Germline-derived CDR1 and CDR2 are MNHEY and SMNVEV (reference sequence). CDR3 length: 12 amino acids. The V and J ends lost 2 bases and 10 bases respectively, with 6 bases between them. The CDR3 sequence: CASSLRGSPLHF. CDR3 coding DNA: TGTGCCAGCAGTTTAAGAGGGTCACCCCTCCACTTT.

A note on this clone: Its ends do not fully match the called genes, so a read error is possible. This chain links TRBV9 with TRBJ1-2, with no clear D. The CDR3 extends over 8 amino acids. Germline CDR1 reads SGDLS; CDR2 reads YYNGEE. In DNA form, the CDR3 reads TGTGCCAGCAGCCCCATGGCCTTC. It encodes CASSPMAF.

This chain joins TRBV4-3 and TRBJ1-4; D ambiguous. Germline lookup yields CDR1 LGHNA and CDR2 YSLEER. CDR3 length: 16 residues. V shed 0 bases and J shed 4 bases, with 12 bases lying between them. Written as DNA, the CDR3 is TGCGCCAGCAGCCAAGAATCCGGACCGAGTAATGAAAAACTGTTTTTT. As protein: CASSQESGPSNEKLFF.

In nucleotides, the CDR3 is TGTGCCAGCAGGACCGTTGGACAGAATGAGCAGTTCTTC. This translates into CASRTVGQNEQFF. The chain is built from TRBV25-1 and TRBJ2-1, with TRBD1 as a possible D gene (6 bases). The CDR3 is 13 amino acids. The V and J ends lost 6 bases and 7 bases respectively, with 13 bases between them. Germline CDR1 and CDR2: MGHDK and SYGVNS. The whole variable domain, remainder taken from reference TRBV25-1 and TRBJ2-1, is EADIYQTPRYLVIGTGKKITLECSQTMGHDKMYWYQQDPGMELHLIHYSYGVNSTEKGDLSSESTVSRIRTEHFPLTLESARPSHTSQYLCASRTVGQNEQFFGPGTRLTVL.

V usage is TRBV30 and J usage is TRBJ2-1; 8 positions match TRBD1. The CDR3 is 19 amino acids. The germline gives CDR1 GTSNPN, CDR2 SVGIG (reference sequence). Losses at the gene ends were 3 bases for V and 1 base for J; bases not matched to a gene: 17. This CDR3 is CAWSEQGAGISVSYNEQFF. For the CDR3, the DNA is TGTGCCTGGAGCGAGCAGGGGGCTGGTATTTCGGTTTCCTACAATGAGCAGTTCTTC.

The V call is TRBV15, the J call TRBJ2-1, with no clear D. Trimming pared 5 bases from V and 4 bases from J, leaving 18 bases between. This CDR3 is 16 amino acids long. Per germline, CDR1 LNHNV and CDR2 YYDKDF (reference sequence). CDR3 residues: CATSPNTLGLYNEQFF. CDR3 bases: TGTGCCACCAGCCCAAATACCCTAGGCCTGTACAATGAGCAGTTCTTC. The full variable domain, with the rest looked up from reference TRBV15 and TRBJ2-1, is DAMVIQNPRYQVTQFGKPVTLSCSQTLNHNVMYWYQQKSSQAPKLLFHYYDKDFNNEADTPDNFQSRRPNTSFCFLDIRSPGLGDTAMYLCATSPNTLGLYNEQFFGPGTRLTVL.

The chain couples TRBV4-2 to TRBJ2-3; 11 nucleotides match TRBD2. CDR1 LGHNA and CDR2 YNFKEQ come from the germline V gene. The CDR3 covers 18 residues. V shed 0 bases and J 5 bases; nucleotides not matched to a gene: 10. The CDR3 sequence is CASSQELLLAGVGDTQYF. For the CDR3, the DNA is TGTGCCAGCAGCCAAGAGTTGCTACTAGCGGGGGTCGGAGATACGCAGTATTTT.

V is TRBV27 and J is TRBJ1-2; a possible D gene is TRBD1 (6 bases). V was shortened by 4 bases and J by 5 bases, with 20 bases between the two germline ends. There are 16 residues in the CDR3. Germline CDR1 is MNHEY and CDR2 is SMNVEV (reference sequence). This CDR3 reads CASSSYGQKARYGYTF. CDR3 in DNA: TGTGCCAGCAGTTCTTACGGACAGAAGGCCAGATATGGCTACACCTTC.

The chain uses TRBV10-1 and TRBJ2-2; D might be TRBD2 (5 bases). The germline V gene encodes CDR1 WNHNN and CDR2 SYGVQD (reference sequence). CDR3 length: 14 residues. Between the trimmed V and J ends, which lost 3 bases and 2 bases, there was a span of 7 bases. Here the CDR3 DNA reads TGCGCCAGCAGTGATAGCGTTAACACCGGGGAGCTGTTTTTT. It is translated as CASSDSVNTGELFF.

This clone appeared a single time. The chain is built from TRBV6-6 and TRBJ2-7; D is unclear. V lost 5 bases and J lost 3, with 8 bases in between. CDR1 MNHNY and CDR2 SVGAGI come from the germline V gene (reference sequence). The CDR3 totals 12 residues. The CDR3 region has the DNA TGTGCCAGCAGTCAGACGGACTACGAGCAGTACTTC. Amino acid sequence: CASSQTDYEQYF.

This sequence joins TRBV4-1 and TRBJ2-7; D may be TRBD1 (5 bases). V gave up 4 bases and J gave up 3 bases, with 13 bases separating them. CDR1 and CDR2 from the germline V gene are MGHRA and YSYEKL. This CDR3 region has 14 residues. CDR3 residues: CASSPVGPDYEQYF. For the CDR3, the DNA is TGCGCCAGCAGCCCAGTGGGGCCGGACTACGAGCAGTACTTC.

The gene calls are TRBV27 and TRBJ2-5; perhaps TRBD2 as D (5 bases). From germline, CDR1 is MNHEY and CDR2 SMNVEV (reference sequence). V was trimmed by 6 bases and J by 4 bases, leaving 12 bases between them. The CDR3 length is 13 residues. This CDR3 reads CASRKLGGETQYF. The CDR3 DNA follows: TGTGCCAGCAGAAAACTAGGAGGAGAGACCCAGTACTTC.

The rearrangement uses TRBV7-6 and TRBJ2-1; 12 bases are shared with TRBD2. After removal of 2 bases from V and 9 bases from J, the junction contained 5 bases not matched to a gene. Germline CDR1 reads SGHVS; CDR2 reads FNYEAQ. The length of the CDR3 is 15 residues. CDR3 loop: CASSLLTSGSIEQFF. In DNA form, the CDR3 reads TGTGCCAGCAGCTTATTGACTAGCGGGAGTATTGAGCAGTTCTTC.

The CDR3 nucleotides are TGTGCCACCAGCAAACGAGACAGGACCGCTTATGAAAAACTGTTTTTT. It yields the protein CATSKRDRTAYEKLFF. The chain couples TRBV15 to TRBJ1-4; D perhaps matches TRBD1 (6 bases). Germline V CDR1 and CDR2: LNHNV, YYDKDF (reference sequence). Trimming removed 4 bases from V and 6 bases from J, with 18 bases in between. CDR3 size: 16 residues.

The chain is built from TRBV2 and TRBJ1-1, with D maybe TRBD1 (5 bases). This CDR3 comprises 13 residues. CDR1 is SNHLY and CDR2 is FYNNEI in the germline V gene. The V end lost 11 bases, the J end lost 10 bases, and 23 bases lay between the germline ends. The CDR3 reads CALQGGEQVGAFF. CDR3 coding DNA: TGTGCCCTGCAGGGAGGGGAACAGGTCGGAGCTTTCTTT. Complete variable domain (other parts from reference TRBV2 and TRBJ1-1): EPEVTQTPSHQVTQMGQEVILRCVPISNHLYFYWYRQILGQKVEFLVSFYNNEISEKSEIFDDQFSVERPDGSNFTLKIRSTKLEDSAMYFCALQGGEQVGAFFGQGTRLTVV.

V gene TRBV6-1 combines with J gene TRBJ1-4; the D is unclear. V gave up 7 bases and J gave up 5 bases, with 5 bases separating them. The CDR3 totals 11 residues. Per germline, CDR1 MNHNS and CDR2 SASEGT. This chain's CDR3 is CASTENEKLFF. The CDR3 bases are TGTGCCAGCACCGAAAATGAAAAACTGTTTTTT.

The chain is built from TRBV11-2 and TRBJ1-6; a weak D match, TRBD1 (5 bases). Germline V gene data show CDR1 as SGHAT and CDR2 as FQNNGV. The CDR3 extends over 14 amino acids. V lost 7 bases and J lost 10, with 17 bases in between. The CDR3 is CASNRLLGDSPLHF. The CDR3 coding sequence is TGTGCCAGCAACCGACTTCTCGGGGACTCACCCCTCCACTTT. Complete variable domain (other parts from reference TRBV11-2 and TRBJ1-6): EAGVAQSPRYKIIEKRQSVAFWCNPISGHATLYWYQQILGQGPKLLIQFQNNGVVDDSQLPKDRFSAERLKGVDSTLKIQPAKLEDSAVYLCASNRLLGDSPLHFGNGTRLTVT.

To note about this clone: This sample also contains other DNA sequences that code for the same CDR3. The rearrangement links TRBV7-9 to TRBJ2-7; D remains ambiguous. Germline CDR1 and CDR2: SEHNR and FQNEAQ (reference sequence). CDR3 length: 13 residues. Trimming shortened V by 1 base and J by 2 bases, and 6 bases separated the two germline ends. CDR3 sequence (DNA): TGTGCCAGCAGCTTAGGTGGAACCTACGAGCAGTACTTC. It specifies CASSLGGTYEQYF.

The V gene is TRBV27, the J gene TRBJ1-3; 9 nucleotides match TRBD1. The CDR3 is made up of 15 amino acids. CDR1 and CDR2 from the germline V gene are MNHEY and SMNVEV (reference sequence). The V gene end was trimmed by 5 bases and the J gene end by 1 base; junction bases not matched to a gene: 3. The CDR3 is CASSAGQGSGNTIYF. DNA of the CDR3: TGTGCCAGCAGTGCCGGACAGGGGTCTGGAAACACCATATATTTT.

About this clone: Different DNA sequences within this sample yield the same CDR3. V is TRBV4-1 and J is TRBJ2-7; either TRBD1 or TRBD2 may fit D (5 bases each). Germline lookup yields CDR1 MGHRA and CDR2 YSYEKL. This CDR3 has 13 residues. V was pared by 3 bases and J by 4 bases, with 10 bases between. The CDR3 region is CASSHRDGYEQYF. The CDR3, as DNA: TGCGCCAGCAGCCACCGGGACGGGTACGAGCAGTACTTC.

This clone has just a few counts. Distinct nucleotide sequences in the sample also encode this CDR3. V and J are TRBV4-3 and TRBJ2-7; D is unclear. This CDR3 spans 14 amino acids. Germline CDR1 and CDR2: LGHNA and YSLEER. The germline V and J ends were trimmed by 0 bases and 2 bases, with 8 bases remaining between them. In DNA, the CDR3 is TGCGCCAGCAGCCAAGACCGGGCTGCCTACGAGCAGTACTTC. This translates into CASSQDRAAYEQYF.

As to this clone: In the same sample, other DNA sequences code for this CDR3. J is TRBJ2-3 and V is TRBV7-9; D call uncertain. The CDR3 extends over 13 amino acids. V was cut by 0 bases and J by 6 bases, with 7 bases left in between. Germline CDR1 reads SEHNR; CDR2 reads FQNEAQ (reference sequence). Here the CDR3 reads CASSLASGDTQYF. The DNA for the CDR3 is TGTGCCAGCAGCTTAGCCTCCGGGGATACGCAGTATTTT.

This clone was seen once. The J gene is TRBJ1-1, the V gene TRBV27; D is uncertain. CDR1 and CDR2 from the germline V gene are MNHEY and SMNVEV (reference sequence). CDR3 length: 16 amino acids. Trimming cost V 1 base and J 1 base, with 13 bases left between them. The CDR3 loop reads CASSLLPPLQNTEAFF. CDR3 in DNA: TGTGCCAGCAGTTTATTGCCGCCCCTGCAGAACACTGAAGCTTTCTTT.

This chain connects TRBV7-9 to TRBJ2-7, with 9 bases matching TRBD1. V shed 5 bases, J shed 2 bases, and the junction held 7 bases outside the gene matches. Germline loops: CDR1 SEHNR, CDR2 FQNEAQ (reference sequence). The CDR3 is 15 residues long. This CDR3 reads CASSAVDRGAYEQYF. DNA for the CDR3: TGTGCCAGCAGCGCCGTGGACAGGGGAGCCTACGAGCAGTACTTC. Full variable domain (rest looked up from reference TRBV7-9 and TRBJ2-7): DTGVSQNPRHKITKRGQNVTFRCDPISEHNRLYWYRQTLGQGPEFLTYFQNEAQLEKSRLLSDRFSAERPKGSFSTLEIQRTEQGDSAMYLCASSAVDRGAYEQYFGPGTRLTVT.

The V and J genes are TRBV28 and TRBJ1-4, with a possible D match to TRBD1 (5 bases). CDR1 is MDHEN and CDR2 is SYDVKM in the germline V gene. The CDR3 extends over 13 amino acids. With 4 bases removed from V and 8 bases from J, the gap between germline ends came to 11 bases. This chain's CDR3 is CASSWGEHEKLFF. The CDR3 DNA reads as TGTGCCAGCAGTTGGGGGGAACACGAAAAACTGTTTTTT.

This clone was recorded once. The J gene is TRBJ2-7, the V gene TRBV5-5; either TRBD1 or TRBD2 may supply D (6 bases each). Between the trimmed V and J ends, which lost 4 bases and 2 bases, there was a span of 19 bases. This CDR3 is built from 16 residues. Germline lookup yields CDR1 SGHKS and CDR2 YYEKEE (reference sequence). DNA of the CDR3: TGTGCCAGCAGCCCTGGGGGGCGCTCATCCCCCTACGAGCAGTACTTC. Its translation is CASSPGGRSSPYEQYF.

The genes are TRBV10-1 and TRBJ2-7, with a possible D match to TRBD1 (6 bases). V was shortened by 5 bases and J by 3 bases, with 14 bases between the two germline ends. Germline CDR1 and CDR2: WNHNN and SYGVQD (reference sequence). The CDR3 runs to 14 residues. CDR3 in DNA: TGCGCCAGCAGTCCCGGACAGTTAGGCTACGAGCAGTACTTC. This sequence encodes CASSPGQLGYEQYF.

The chain uses TRBV28 and TRBJ1-5, with unresolved D. CDR1 MDHEN and CDR2 SYDVKM come from the germline V gene. V was shortened by 5 bases and J by 0 bases, with 14 bases between the two germline ends. The CDR3 sequence is 16 residues long. The CDR3 DNA reads as TGTGCCAGCAGTCCGGCCTGGGCAGATAGCAATCAGCCCCAGCATTTT. It specifies CASSPAWADSNQPQHF. Filled out from reference TRBV28 and TRBJ1-5, the complete variable domain reads DVKVTQSSRYLVKRTGEKVFLECVQDMDHENMFWYRQDPGLGLRLIYFSYDVKMKEKGDIPEGYSVSREKKERFSLILESASTNQTSMYLCASSPAWADSNQPQHFGDGTRLSIL.

The chain couples TRBV11-2 to TRBJ1-6, with D unresolved. The V end lost 1 base, the J end lost 3 bases, and 7 bases lay between the germline ends. CDR1 is SGHAT and CDR2 is FQNNGV in the germline V gene. CDR3 length equals 15 residues. DNA for the CDR3: TGTGCCAGCAGCTTAGCCGGGGTCTATAATTCACCCCTCCACTTT. It codes for CASSLAGVYNSPLHF.

J is TRBJ2-7 and V is TRBV27; possibly TRBD2 for D (5 bases). CDR1 and CDR2 from the germline V gene are MNHEY and SMNVEV (reference sequence). The CDR3 is made up of 14 amino acids. V was trimmed by 2 bases and J by 4 bases, leaving 12 bases between them. In DNA, the CDR3 is TGTGCCAGCAGTTTAGGCTTCCGGGATTACGAGCAGTACTTC. It is translated as CASSLGFRDYEQYF.

The chain carries TRBV30 and TRBJ1-4; 7 nucleotides agree with TRBD1. J was trimmed by 7 bases and V by 3 bases; bases with no gene match: 5. The CDR3 consists of 13 residues. CDR1 and CDR2 (germline): GTSNPN, SVGIG (reference sequence). In nucleotides, the CDR3 is TGTGCCTGGAGGCAGGGGGAGCTTGAAAAACTGTTTTTT. Amino acid sequence: CAWRQGELEKLFF. The whole variable domain, remainder taken from reference TRBV30 and TRBJ1-4, is SQTIHQWPATLVQPVGSPLSLECTVEGTSNPNLYWYRQAAGRGLQLLFYSVGIGQISSEVPQNLSASRPQDRQFILSSKKLLLSDSGFYLCAWRQGELEKLFFGSGTQLSVL.

This clone came up a few times. The rearrangement joins TRBV6-9 to TRBJ1-5, with D unclear. The CDR3 loop spans 12 amino acids. Trimming left V 8 bases short and J 10 bases short, with 15 bases between. Germline CDR1 and CDR2: MNHGY and SVAAGI. The CDR3, as DNA: TGTGCCAGCCCCCCCCGTTCGGACCCCCAGCATTTT. This codes for CASPPRSDPQHF.